The 29 T cell receptor beta chains presented below share a single source sample, sequenced in a study of regulatory T cells in long-lasting Graves disease. Combining iRepertoire HTBI primers with Arm-PCR of CDR3 regions, the authors built TCR beta libraries. TCRdb reprocessed the multiplex PCR reads via MiXCR and lists one record per CDR3 protein. The sample carries about 450,000 distinct CDR3 sequences, around 15% recorded once. Stated time point: newly diagnosed GD, antithyroid drugs for less than 3 months. The TCR library was made from RNA that had been extracted from PBMCs in TRIzol. The sample also formed part of further work on T cells in Graves' hyperthyroidism and ophthalmopathy.

The specimen was peripheral blood mononuclear cells (PBMCs), collected at new diagnosis, from a patient treated with antithyroid drugs. Every receptor here comes from a woman between 50 and 59 years old with Graves disease.

This clonotype has at least ten counts. V usage is TRBV27 and J usage is TRBJ2-2, with TRBD1 identical over 7 bases. CDR1 and CDR2 (germline): MNHEY, SMNVEV (reference sequence). The CDR3 sequence is 16 residues long. V shed 7 bases, J shed 0 bases, and the junction held 8 bases outside the gene matches. CDR3 region: CASTPTGTANTGELFF. The CDR3, as DNA: TGTGCCAGCACTCCTACCGGGACAGCGAACACCGGGGAGCTGTTTTTT.

This clonotype appeared a few times. CDR3 loop: CAWSATTGNQPQHF. CDR3 nucleotide sequence: TGTGCCTGGAGTGCCACGACAGGGAATCAGCCCCAGCATTTT. J is TRBJ1-5 and V is TRBV30; 7 nucleotides line up with TRBD1. Per germline, CDR1 GTSNPN and CDR2 SVGIG (reference sequence). The CDR3 runs 14 residues. Trimming removed 1 base from V and 4 bases from J; junction bases left unmatched: 4.

This clonotype was detected many times. The chain links TRBV7-9 to TRBJ2-2, with TRBD1 matching over 7 bases. Per germline, CDR1 SEHNR and CDR2 FQNEAQ (reference sequence). V shed 5 bases, J shed 3 bases, and the junction held 6 bases outside the gene matches. This CDR3 has 15 residues. The DNA of the CDR3 is TGTGCCAGCAGCACCCGGGACAGTTACACCGGGGAGCTGTTTTTT. Protein product: CASSTRDSYTGELFF.

This clonotype has at least ten counts. This chain uses TRBV6-5 with TRBJ2-7; D is perhaps TRBD2 (5 bases). The V gene lost 0 bases and the J gene lost 2 bases, with 11 bases spanning the gap. Germline assignment: CDR1 MNHEY and CDR2 SVGAGI. This CDR3 comprises 15 residues. CDR3 nucleotides: TGTGCCAGCAGTTACTCGAGAGGGTGGGCCTACGAGCAGTACTTC. It specifies CASSYSRGWAYEQYF.

This clonotype was counted at least ten times. As DNA, the CDR3 is TGTGCCAGCAGTTACAGGATTGGACAGAAAGAGACCCAGTACTTC. Translated, it gives CASSYRIGQKETQYF. V is TRBV6-5 and J is TRBJ2-5; perhaps TRBD1 as D (6 bases). Germline CDR1 MNHEY, CDR2 SVGAGI. The CDR3 covers 15 residues. V dropped 2 bases and J dropped 3 bases, with 13 bases sitting between them.

The sample holds many counts of this clonotype. The chain employs TRBV5-1 and TRBJ2-7, with 11 positions matching TRBD1. Germline loops: CDR1 SGHRS, CDR2 YFSETQ. The J segment lost 6 bases and the V segment lost 4 bases, leaving 6 bases of the junction unmatched. CDR3 size: 14 residues. This CDR3 is CASSTAGQGGEQYF. CDR3 coding DNA: TGCGCCAGCAGCACCGCGGGACAGGGGGGCGAGCAGTACTTC. Complete variable domain (other parts from reference TRBV5-1 and TRBJ2-7): KAGVTQTPRYLIKTRGQQVTLSCSPISGHRSVSWYQQTPGQGLQFLFEYFSETQRNKGNFPGRFSGRQFSNSRSEMNVSTLELGDSALYLCASSTAGQGGEQYFGPGTRLTVT.

The J gene is TRBJ2-7, the V gene TRBV27; perhaps TRBD2 as D (6 bases). V lost 3 bases to trimming and J lost 3 bases, with 9 bases between them. The CDR3 consists of 13 residues. Germline values: CDR1 MNHEY, CDR2 SMNVEV (reference sequence). The CDR3 is CASSFSGLYEQYF. Here the CDR3 DNA reads TGTGCCAGCAGTTTTTCGGGACTCTACGAGCAGTACTTC.

This clonotype was observed a few times. The chain recombines TRBV25-1 with TRBJ2-1; D gene uncertain. Germline CDR1 MGHDK, CDR2 SYGVNS. The CDR3 spans 17 residues. The germline V and J ends were trimmed by 1 base and 0 bases, with 13 bases remaining between them. The CDR3 sequence is CASSESGVSSSYNEQFF. DNA of the CDR3: TGTGCCAGCAGTGAATCGGGCGTATCGAGCTCCTACAATGAGCAGTTCTTC.

At least ten counts were recorded for this clonotype. The V call is TRBV3-1, the J call TRBJ2-7; TRBD2 agrees at 7 bases. Losses at the gene ends were 4 bases for V and 5 bases for J; bases not matched to a gene: 8. In germline, CDR1 is LGHDT, CDR2 YNNKEL (reference sequence). This CDR3 has 14 residues. The CDR3 region is CASSPPRTSHEQYF. CDR3 DNA: TGTGCCAGCAGCCCGCCTCGGACTAGTCACGAGCAGTACTTC.

This clonotype was detected ten times or more. This chain joins TRBV6-1 and TRBJ1-1; unclear D gene. This CDR3 spans 13 amino acids. V lost 6 bases and J 3 bases, leaving 11 bases between the germline ends. Germline V gene sequence: CDR1 MNHNS, CDR2 SASEGT. CDR3 in DNA: TGTGCCAGCAGACTCCTCGACTACACTGAAGCTTTCTTT. This sequence encodes CASRLLDYTEAFF.

This clonotype was recorded a few times. The chain links TRBV5-1 to TRBJ2-1; D may be TRBD2 (6 bases). The CDR3 length is 15 residues. Germline V gene data show CDR1 as SGHRS and CDR2 as YFSETQ. V was shortened by 5 bases and J by 7 bases, with 19 bases between the two germline ends. CDR3 bases: TGCGCCAGCAGTTCGGGAGCGGTAGAGTCGAATGAGCAGTTCTTC. Amino acid sequence: CASSSGAVESNEQFF. Full variable domain (remainder filled in from reference TRBV5-1 and TRBJ2-1): KAGVTQTPRYLIKTRGQQVTLSCSPISGHRSVSWYQQTPGQGLQFLFEYFSETQRNKGNFPGRFSGRQFSNSRSEMNVSTLELGDSALYLCASSSGAVESNEQFFGPGTRLTVL.

At least ten counts were recorded for this clonotype. A read error may produce the germline difference seen at one junction end. The chain has TRBV5-1 and TRBJ1-4; 11 bases are shared with TRBD1. The CDR3 contains 15 residues. In germline, CDR1 is SGHRS, CDR2 YFSETQ. The CDR3 protein is CASSGQGAANEKLFF. The CDR3 coding sequence is TGTGCCAGCAGCGGACAGGGGGCCGCTAATGAAAAACTGTTTTTT.

This clonotype was picked up a small number of times. This chain joins TRBV11-3 and TRBJ2-2; no clear D. V lost 8 bases to trimming and J lost 2 bases, with 9 bases between them. The V gene's germline CDR1 is SGHNT and CDR2 YENEEA. This CDR3 spans 13 amino acids. The CDR3: CASESVNTGELFF. The CDR3, as DNA: TGTGCCAGCGAATCGGTAAACACCGGGGAGCTGTTTTTT.

This clonotype was seen ten or more times. The chain carries TRBV7-9 and TRBJ2-3; TRBD2 matches 7 bases. Germline CDR1 and CDR2: SEHNR and FQNEAQ (reference sequence). The ends lost 5 bases at V and 7 bases at J; junction bases unmatched: 6. The CDR3 contains 13 residues. The CDR3 DNA sequence: TGTGCCAGCAGCGGTCTGGGGGGGAATACGCAGTATTTT. It specifies CASSGLGGNTQYF.

This clonotype was found a few times. This chain uses TRBV30 with TRBJ1-5; D ambiguous. Deletions cut 4 bases from V and 2 bases from J, with 12 bases between. CDR1 is GTSNPN, CDR2 SVGIG, per germline (reference sequence). The CDR3 covers 14 residues. The CDR3 DNA is TGTGCCTGGACCCGGAAAAGTGGCAATCAGCCCCAGCATTTT. It is translated as CAWTRKSGNQPQHF.

The chain uses TRBV18 and TRBJ2-2; D is undetermined. Germline V gene data show CDR1 as KGHSH and CDR2 as LQKENI. V lost 5 bases, J lost 3 bases, and 7 bases lay in between. CDR3 length: 13 amino acids. DNA of the CDR3: TGTGCCAGCTCAATAAGAGACACCGGGGAGCTGTTTTTT. Translated: CASSIRDTGELFF.

This clonotype has a count of ten or more. V usage is TRBV3-1 and J usage is TRBJ2-1, with D possibly matching TRBD2 (5 bases). V lost 3 bases, J lost 4 bases, and 13 bases lay in between. The V gene's germline CDR1 is LGHDT and CDR2 YNNKEL (reference sequence). This CDR3 has 15 amino acids. The CDR3 loop reads CASSHGNSPYNEQFF. CDR3 DNA sequence: TGTGCCAGCAGCCACGGGAACAGCCCGTACAATGAGCAGTTCTTC.

J is TRBJ2-1 and V is TRBV20-1; TRBD2 might be the D (5 bases). The CDR3 covers 13 residues. Germline-derived CDR1 and CDR2 are DFQATT and SNEGSKA (reference sequence). The germline V and J ends were trimmed by 3 bases and 6 bases, with 12 bases remaining between them. The CDR3 protein is CSASIGGLNEQFF. As DNA, the CDR3 is TGCAGTGCTAGCATCGGAGGTCTCAATGAGCAGTTCTTC.

This clonotype was counted many times. The CDR3 nucleotides read TGTGCCAGCAGTGAGATGGGGCTGAGTGACTACACCTTC. This gives the protein CASSEMGLSDYTF. The V call is TRBV2, the J call TRBJ1-2; D might be TRBD1 (5 bases). The CDR3 is 13 amino acids. V dropped 3 bases and J dropped 10 bases, with 15 bases sitting between them. Germline loops: CDR1 SNHLY, CDR2 FYNNEI.

This clonotype was recorded at least ten times. J is TRBJ1-1 and V is TRBV7-9; D is perhaps TRBD1 (5 bases). V gave up 5 bases and J gave up 0 bases, with 13 bases separating them. Germline CDR1 and CDR2: SEHNR and FQNEAQ (reference sequence). The CDR3 is 15 amino acids. In DNA, the CDR3 is TGTGCCAGCAGCGGGGACGGCTACATGAACACTGAAGCTTTCTTT. This sequence encodes CASSGDGYMNTEAFF.

This clonotype was seen at least ten times. The chain is built from TRBV28 and TRBJ2-7; a weak D match, TRBD2 (5 bases). From germline, CDR1 is MDHEN and CDR2 SYDVKM. Trimming cost V 7 bases and J 3 bases, with 13 bases left between them. The CDR3 has 13 residues. The DNA of the CDR3 is TGTGCCAGCATCCGCGGGTCAGACTACGAGCAGTACTTC. Residues: CASIRGSDYEQYF.

In this sample, this clonotype turned up many times. The rearrangement uses TRBV2 and TRBJ1-2; TRBD1 agrees at 9 bases. CDR3 size: 16 residues. Trimming cost V 6 bases and J 4 bases; bases outside gene matches: 12. Germline V CDR1 and CDR2: SNHLY, FYNNEI. In nucleotides, the CDR3 is TGTGCCAGCAGCGATCCACAGGGGGCGAGGAGCTATGGCTACACCTTC. Residues: CASSDPQGARSYGYTF.

This clonotype was recorded a few times. V gene TRBV27 combines with J gene TRBJ1-1, with no clear D. CDR3 length: 12 amino acids. Trimming removed 5 bases from V and 1 base from J, with 5 bases in between. The germline V gene encodes CDR1 MNHEY and CDR2 SMNVEV (reference sequence). This CDR3 reads CASSKWNTEAFF. The CDR3 nucleotides are TGTGCCAGCAGTAAATGGAACACTGAAGCTTTCTTT.

In its sample, this clonotype was seen many times. The chain combines TRBV3-1 with TRBJ2-5; D not resolved. Germline V CDR1 and CDR2: LGHDT, YNNKEL (reference sequence). This CDR3 spans 15 amino acids. V was shortened by 0 bases and J by 5 bases, with 13 bases between the two germline ends. The CDR3 spells CASSQDLGPGETQYF. CDR3 DNA sequence: TGTGCCAGCAGCCAAGACCTTGGTCCTGGGGAGACCCAGTACTTC.

The table lists this clonotype with a few counts. A far larger clone is a single base away, which makes a read error likely. V usage is TRBV11-2 and J usage is TRBJ2-3; TRBD1 matches at 9 bases. The CDR3 has 15 residues. Germline CDR1 and CDR2: SGHAT and FQNNGV. This CDR3 is CASSLTGQGTGTQYF. The DNA of the CDR3 is TGTGCCAGCAGCTTAACTGGACAGGGGACAGGTACGCAGTATTTT.

This clonotype was seen only a few times. The V call is TRBV5-1, the J call TRBJ1-1; 8 bases agree with TRBD1. CDR3 length: 14 residues. The germline V gene has CDR1 SGHRS and CDR2 YFSETQ. The junction had 5 bases not matched to a gene; V was cut back by 4 bases and J by 3 bases. CDR3 sequence reads: CASSGQGRYTEAFF. In nucleotides, the CDR3 is TGCGCCAGCAGCGGACAGGGACGCTACACTGAAGCTTTCTTT.

Only a few counts were recorded for this clonotype. The chain combines TRBV28 with TRBJ2-1, with D possibly being TRBD1 (5 bases). The CDR3 has 17 residues. Germline V CDR1 and CDR2: MDHEN, SYDVKM. The V and J ends lost 5 bases and 3 bases respectively, with 20 bases between them. This CDR3 reads CASSPQITGSDYNEQFF. The CDR3, as DNA: TGTGCCAGCAGTCCTCAGATTACAGGCTCCGACTACAATGAGCAGTTCTTC.

This clonotype was seen at least ten times. The gene calls are TRBV3-1 and TRBJ2-1; 9 bases are a match to TRBD2. Unmatched junction bases numbered 4, after V lost 1 base and J lost 6 bases. The germline V gene encodes CDR1 LGHDT and CDR2 YNNKEL (reference sequence). The CDR3 runs to 15 residues. The CDR3 DNA is TGTGCCAGCAGCCAAGTCGCGGGAGGGCTCAATGAGCAGTTCTTC. Translation: CASSQVAGGLNEQFF.

Concerning this clonotype itself: One end of the junction is discordant with germline, which a read error may explain. J is TRBJ2-3 and V is TRBV5-1; 10 nucleotides match TRBD2. The CDR3 runs 15 residues. CDR1 and CDR2 (germline): SGHRS, YFSETQ. The CDR3 region has the DNA TGCGGCAGCAGCTTAGCAGCGGGAGGGCAAGATACGCAGTATTTT. Translation: CGSSLAAGGQDTQYF.